The TCR beta chain under discussion was sequenced for a study of cytotoxic CD8 clonotypes in ibrutinib-treated CLL. Study-wide points: Baseline-level clonality went beyond age-matched healthy donors and moved in step with circulating CD8+ T-cell counts.

Concerning this clone: Its matching antigen is unknown.

For TCR beta libraries, roughly 1.9 micrograms of genomic DNA were obtained from cryopreserved PBMCs. Sequencing was performed with immunoSEQ multiplex PCR; in TCRdb, only in-frame clones are kept and a portion is missing. The repertoire consists of more than 200,000 clones, with around three quarters occurring once and the leading ten covering roughly 15%. Sample: PBMCs, taken after 24 months of ibrutinib treatment. This TCR was recovered from a human donor with chronic lymphocytic leukemia.

The CDR3 protein is CASSYEDRANTGELFF. CDR3 nucleotide sequence: TGTGCCAGCAGTTACGAGGACAGAGCGAACACCGGGGAGCTGTTTTTT. This chain links TRBV6-5 with TRBJ2-2, with a tentative D call TRBD1 (6 bases). This CDR3 has 16 amino acids. Germline lookup yields CDR1 MNHEY and CDR2 SVGAGI. V was pared by 2 bases and J by 0 bases, with 10 bases between.